The source of this TCR beta chain is a study of tumor-infiltrating lymphocytes in primary liver carcinoma. Study-wide background: Samples had roughly 3.65 to 7.5 million productive TCRbeta reads, comparable between tissue types.

On this clonotype itself: A much larger clone lies one base from this, so it may be a read error.

This CDR3 spans 15 amino acids. From germline, CDR1 is ENHRY and CDR2 SYGVKD. Trimming took 4 bases from V and 4 from J, leaving 13 bases between them. Researchers drew blood RNA from unsorted whole blood and extracted germline DNA as well. TCR beta cDNA came from around 500 ng total RNA, primed with a constant-region primer. Each TCR beta library was derived from three nested multiplex PCR rounds that employed slightly modified ARM-PCR. TRBV1-TRBV30 forward and Cbeta reverse primers drove the first two roughly 10-cycle rounds. TCRdb fed the multiplex PCR reads into MiXCR, producing one record per CDR3 protein. This sample has almost 200,000 distinct CDR3 sequences, with around 60% found just once.

The source material was peripheral blood. The receptor was derived from a woman aged 60-75 years with primary liver carcinoma and hepatitis B virus infection. The rearrangement links TRBV10-3 to TRBJ2-2; D could derive from TRBD1 or TRBD2 (6 bases each). CDR3: CAISVGGARTGELFF. Written as DNA, the CDR3 is TGTGCCATCAGTGTGGGGGGCGCACGCACCGGGGAGCTGTTTTTT.